This TCR beta chain was recovered during a study of response to subunit inactivated influenza vaccine. With 3 bases clipped from V and 4 bases from J, the junction kept 7 bases outside the gene matches. Germline CDR1 reads DFQATT; CDR2 reads SNEGSKA (reference sequence). The CDR3 is 16 amino acids. Findings and limits, study-wide: The study's authors posited that every seasonal influenza vaccination enlists few new T cells.

A word on this clonotype: Its antigen remains unidentified.

A single record per CDR3 protein comes from TCRdb applying MiXCR to the RT-PCR reads. The data contain a few hundred thousand distinct CDR3 sequences, roughly 15% of them singletons. This sequence joins TRBV20-1 and TRBJ2-3; 13 nucleotides line up with TRBD2. The TCR sequence derives from a man in his fifties or sixties who received an inactivated influenza vaccine. Sequencing was performed on PBMCs from blood, taken 11 to 12 days after vaccination. CDR3 amino acids: CSASGGLAGNPDTQYF. CDR3 sequence (DNA): TGCAGTGCTAGCGGGGGACTAGCGGGAAATCCAGATACGCAGTATTTT.